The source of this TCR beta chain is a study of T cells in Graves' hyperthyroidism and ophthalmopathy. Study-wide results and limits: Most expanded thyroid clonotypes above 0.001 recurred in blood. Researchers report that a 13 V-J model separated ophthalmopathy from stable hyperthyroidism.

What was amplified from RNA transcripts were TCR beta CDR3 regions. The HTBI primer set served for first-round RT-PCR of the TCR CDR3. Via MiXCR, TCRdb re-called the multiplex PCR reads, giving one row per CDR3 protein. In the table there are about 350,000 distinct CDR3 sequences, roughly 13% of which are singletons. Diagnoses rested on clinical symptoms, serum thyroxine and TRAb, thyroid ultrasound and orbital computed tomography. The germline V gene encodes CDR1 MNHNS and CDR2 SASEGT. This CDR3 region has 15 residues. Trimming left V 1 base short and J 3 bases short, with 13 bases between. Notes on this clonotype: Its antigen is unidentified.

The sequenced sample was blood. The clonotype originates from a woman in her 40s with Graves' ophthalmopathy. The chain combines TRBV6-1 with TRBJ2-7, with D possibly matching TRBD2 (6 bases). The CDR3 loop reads CASSEGGTGVYEQYF. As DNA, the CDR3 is TGTGCCAGCAGTGAAGGGGGGACGGGGGTCTACGAGCAGTACTTC.